This T cell receptor (beta chain) was sequenced in a study of CD8 T cells in ankylosing spondylitis. Germline lookup yields CDR1 DFQATT and CDR2 SNEGSKA (reference sequence). Trimming shortened V by 5 bases and J by 3 bases, and 8 bases separated the two germline ends. The CDR3 extends over 12 amino acids. This clonotype was counted between two and nine times. What it binds is not known. TCRdb ran MiXCR on the 5' RACE reads and lists one entry per CDR3 protein. The profile shows just under 550,000 distinct CDR3 sequences, roughly 13% of them singletons. Findings and caveats of the study: Reportedly, matched ankylosing spondylitis synovial fluid was significantly enriched for disease-linked clones. Relatively scarce in peripheral blood, disease-linked clones were CD8+. A TCR beta motif of seven or eight highly homologous variants appeared characteristic of ankylosing spondylitis blood.

This clonotype was sampled from a male donor with ankylosing spondylitis. Sequences were obtained from blood, either unsorted or a sorted T cell fraction (not recorded which). V and J are TRBV20-1 and TRBJ1-5, with unresolved D. The CDR3: CSAFSLNQPQHF. The CDR3 nucleotides read TGCAGTGCTTTTTCCCTCAATCAGCCCCAGCATTTT.